These 10 T cell receptor beta chains originate from one sample sequenced in a study of cytomegalovirus exposure and HLA in healthy donors (dated by TCRdb to about 2017). Libraries were prepared through the immunoSEQ multiplex PCR assay. For the multiplex PCR, a mixture combining 60 forward primers for TCR Vbeta segments and 13 reverse primers for TCR Jbeta segments was used. The source is immuneACCESS, and TCRdb retained only in-frame sequences with V and J called. Part of the clones is not carried over; for the studies checked, unresolved V genes explain less than half of this, and the remainder is unexplained. In this sample the table shows about 130,000 clones, roughly three quarters of which occur a single time. The ten most abundant clones make up 2% to 2.5% of the sample. The sequenced sample was PBMCs. All receptors come from a man under 40 in good health and CMV-seronegative.

The rearrangement joins TRBV19 to TRBJ1-2; D is perhaps TRBD1 (5 bases). Trimming pared 6 bases from V and 0 bases from J, leaving 20 bases between. The CDR3 is 17 amino acids. Per germline, CDR1 LNHDA and CDR2 SQIVND (reference sequence). In nucleotides, the CDR3 is TGTGCCAGTAGCCTTGCTGGAGGGGCCCTCACTAACTATGGCTACACCTTC. Its protein is CASSLAGGALTNYGYTF.

The chain has TRBV7-9 and TRBJ2-7; D may be TRBD2 (7 bases). This CDR3 is 15 amino acids long. Germline CDR1 and CDR2: SEHNR and FQNEAQ (reference sequence). The ends were cut back, 5 bases at V and 2 bases at J, with 16 bases in the middle. The CDR3 sequence is CASSPGGGRTYEQYF. In DNA form, the CDR3 reads TGTGCCAGCAGCCCAGGCGGGGGCCGCACCTACGAGCAGTACTTC.

The chain joins TRBV20-1 to TRBJ1-2, with D maybe TRBD1 (5 bases). The CDR3 totals 11 residues. Germline V CDR1 and CDR2: DFQATT, SNEGSKA (reference sequence). The V gene lost 3 bases and the J gene lost 8 bases, with 10 bases spanning the gap. In nucleotides, the CDR3 is TGCAGTGCTAGCCCAGGGCAAGGCTACACCTTC. Translated, it gives CSASPGQGYTF.

V is TRBV5-1 and J is TRBJ2-4; the match to TRBD1 covers 7 bases. With 5 bases clipped from V and 1 base from J, the junction kept 3 bases outside the gene matches. The CDR3 totals 14 residues. Germline values: CDR1 SGHRS, CDR2 YFSETQ. The CDR3 sequence: CASSTGVAKNIQYF. The CDR3 DNA reads as TGCGCCAGCAGTACAGGGGTGGCCAAAAACATTCAGTACTTC.

This clone came up a few times. This chain joins TRBV6-5 and TRBJ2-7, with D maybe TRBD2 (6 bases). The CDR3 covers 11 residues. Germline V gives CDR1 MNHEY, CDR2 SVGAGI. The V end was cut by 2 bases, the J end by 7 bases, with 6 bases between. CDR3 sequence reads: CASSYGGEQYF. The CDR3 bases are TGTGCCAGCAGTTACGGGGGGGAGCAGTACTTC.

The V and J genes are TRBV30 and TRBJ2-1; a possible D gene is TRBD1 (6 bases). CDR3 length: 12 amino acids. The V and J ends lost 5 bases and 6 bases respectively, with 11 bases between them. Germline loops: CDR1 GTSNPN, CDR2 SVGIG (reference sequence). CDR3 nucleotide sequence: TGTGCCTGGGGCTGGACAGCCAATGAGCAGTTCTTC. Protein: CAWGWTANEQFF.

In its sample, this clone was seen a few times. This chain connects TRBV5-1 to TRBJ2-1, with D unresolved. Looked up from germline, CDR1 is SGHRS and CDR2 is YFSETQ. The CDR3 contains 12 residues. The germline V and J ends were trimmed by 5 bases and 7 bases, with 10 bases remaining between them. The CDR3 loop reads CASREMINEQFF. The CDR3 bases are TGCGCCAGCAGGGAGATGATTAATGAGCAGTTCTTC.

The CDR3 sequence is CAISQTGGEQYF. CDR3 nucleotide sequence: TGTGCCATCAGCCAGACCGGGGGCGAGCAGTACTTC. V is TRBV10-3 and J is TRBJ2-7; tentatively, D is TRBD2 (6 bases). Germline V gives CDR1 ENHRY, CDR2 SYGVKD. This CDR3 has 12 residues. Trimming pared 6 bases from V and 6 bases from J, leaving 12 bases between.

J is TRBJ1-2 and V is TRBV29-1; 7 bases align to TRBD1. Germline loops: CDR1 SQVTM, CDR2 ANQGSEA. V lost 7 bases to trimming and J lost 6 bases; unmatched junction nucleotides: 11. The CDR3 extends over 13 amino acids. The CDR3 region has the DNA TGCAGCGCCGTAGCAGGGGGTGGACATGGCTACACCTTC. Its protein product is CSAVAGGGHGYTF.

The chain is built from TRBV19 and TRBJ2-2, with a weak D call TRBD1 (6 bases). The germline V and J ends were trimmed by 7 bases and 5 bases, with 20 bases remaining between them. The CDR3 length is 16 residues. Germline-derived CDR1 and CDR2 are LNHDA and SQIVND (reference sequence). DNA of the CDR3: TGTGCCAGTAAGGACAGCAGGGGTGGCGGGACCGGGGAGCTGTTTTTT. The encoded protein is CASKDSRGGGTGELFF.